The rows below give T cell receptor beta chains drawn from one sample of a study of human thymus T cells. The assay was immunoSEQ multiplex PCR, and TCRdb's table has in-frame clones only and misses some. The table records around 130,000 clones, around 94% of them present only once. Sample: thymus tissue. These receptors were collected from a boy in the first two years of life with a congenital heart defect but otherwise immunologically healthy. The CDR3 runs from the conserved cysteine through the conserved F or W. The D gene is left open where the match is weak. The size of a clone is reported for some rows only, either as once, few or many, or as a class for expanded clones.

j_call: TRBJ2-2
clone_size: once
v_call: TRBV19
d_call: NA
cdr3_nt: TGTGCCAGTAGTATAGATTTAGGGGGAAAGGGAAACGGGGAGAACACCGGGGAGCTGTTTTTT
cdr3_aa: CASSIDLGGKGNGENTGELFF

j_call: TRBJ1-1
clone_size: once
v_call: TRBV6-5
d_call: NA
cdr3_nt: TGTGCCAGCAGCCCTAATGGCAGGGGCGAGATTGAAGCTTTCTTT
cdr3_aa: CASSPNGRGEIEAFF

j_call: TRBJ2-3
clone_size: NA
v_call: TRBV7-8
d_call: NA
cdr3_nt: TGTGCCAGCAGCTTAAGGGTCAACGGAAGCACAGATACGCAGTATTTT
cdr3_aa: CASSLRVNGSTDTQYF

j_call: TRBJ2-7
clone_size: NA
v_call: TRBV30
d_call: TRBD2
cdr3_nt: TGTGCCTGGAGGACTAGCGTCTCCTCCGAGCAGTACTTC
cdr3_aa: CAWRTSVSSEQYF

j_call: TRBJ2-1
clone_size: NA
v_call: TRBV5-5
d_call: NA
cdr3_nt: TGTGCCAGCAGCTCACCAATGGTGGACAATGAGCAGTTCTTC
cdr3_aa: CASSSPMVDNEQFF

j_call: TRBJ2-1
clone_size: NA
v_call: TRBV9
d_call: NA
cdr3_nt: TGTGCCAGCAGTCCCACCGACCGGAGCGATGAGCAGTTCTTC
cdr3_aa: CASSPTDRSDEQFF

j_call: TRBJ1-4
clone_size: NA
v_call: TRBV19
d_call: NA
cdr3_nt: TGTGCCAGTAGTAGAAGTGGGACACCCTTTGCAACTAATGAAAAACTGTTTTTT
cdr3_aa: CASSRSGTPFATNEKLFF

j_call: TRBJ1-1
clone_size: few
v_call: TRBV12-5
d_call: NA
cdr3_nt: TGTGCTAGTGGTTCCCCCCACGATTTGAACACTGAAGCTTTCTTT
cdr3_aa: CASGSPHDLNTEAFF

j_call: TRBJ2-2
clone_size: NA
v_call: TRBV6-6
d_call: NA
cdr3_nt: TGTGCCACCTGGAACACCGGGGAGCTGTTTTTT
cdr3_aa: CATWNTGELFF

j_call: TRBJ2-1
clone_size: NA
v_call: TRBV6-1
d_call: TRBD2
cdr3_nt: TGTGCCAGCAGTGAAGCGTTTAACGAGCGGGGGGTTCGCGACAATGAGCAGTTCTTC
cdr3_aa: CASSEAFNERGVRDNEQFF

j_call: TRBJ1-2
clone_size: once
v_call: TRBV7-2
d_call: NA
cdr3_nt: TGTGCCAGCAGCTTAATTGATGTTCAGGGCCCTGGCTACACCTTC
cdr3_aa: CASSLIDVQGPGYTF

j_call: TRBJ2-3
clone_size: NA
v_call: TRBV11-2
d_call: TRBD2
cdr3_nt: TGTGCCAGCACCCCCGGGGCTAGCGGGGGGGCCTCGGATACGCAGTATTTT
cdr3_aa: CASTPGASGGASDTQYF

j_call: TRBJ1-1
clone_size: NA
v_call: TRBV6-5
d_call: TRBD1
cdr3_nt: TGTGCCAGCAGACGACAGGGGAGGACTGAAGCTTTCTTT
cdr3_aa: CASRRQGRTEAFF

j_call: TRBJ2-3
clone_size: NA
v_call: TRBV7-9
d_call: NA
cdr3_nt: TGTGCCAGCAGCTTAGAGGGCACAGATACGCAGTATTTT
cdr3_aa: CASSLEGTDTQYF

j_call: TRBJ2-1
clone_size: once
v_call: TRBV6-5
d_call: TRBD2
cdr3_nt: TGTGCCAGCACTAGGGACTACCTCTCCTACAATGAGCAGTTCTTC
cdr3_aa: CASTRDYLSYNEQFF

j_call: TRBJ2-4
clone_size: NA
v_call: TRBV5-8
d_call: NA
cdr3_nt: TGTGCCAGCAGGTACGCAGACGCCAAAAACATTCAGTACTTC
cdr3_aa: CASRYADAKNIQYF

j_call: TRBJ1-2
clone_size: NA
v_call: TRBV9
d_call: NA
cdr3_nt: TGTGCCAGCAGCGTCCTAGGGGAGCCCTTTAACTATGGCTACACCTTC
cdr3_aa: CASSVLGEPFNYGYTF

j_call: TRBJ1-3
clone_size: NA
v_call: TRBV4-3
d_call: NA
cdr3_nt: TGCGCCAGCAGCCGCCCCGCGGGGCCCTACTCTGGAAACACCATATATTTT
cdr3_aa: CASSRPAGPYSGNTIYF

j_call: TRBJ2-3
clone_size: NA
v_call: TRBV9
d_call: NA
cdr3_nt: TGTGCCAGCAGCCTTACAGATACGCAGTATTTT
cdr3_aa: CASSLTDTQYF

j_call: TRBJ2-7
clone_size: NA
v_call: TRBV2
d_call: NA
cdr3_nt: TGTGCCAGCAGTGACCCTCTACGTAGTTGGCACGAGCAGTACTTC
cdr3_aa: CASSDPLRSWHEQYF

j_call: TRBJ1-6
clone_size: NA
v_call: TRBV25-1
d_call: NA
cdr3_nt: TGTGCCAGCAGTGAAGGTTGGGGTTCACCCCTCCACTTT
cdr3_aa: CASSEGWGSPLHF

j_call: TRBJ2-2
clone_size: NA
v_call: TRBV28
d_call: NA
cdr3_nt: TGTGCCAGCACCCGAGGGACCGGGGAGCTGTTTTTT
cdr3_aa: CASTRGTGELFF

j_call: TRBJ2-7
clone_size: NA
v_call: TRBV6-1
d_call: TRBD2
cdr3_nt: TGTGCCAGCAGTGTTCTAGCGGGGGGGGGCGAGCAGTACTTC
cdr3_aa: CASSVLAGGGEQYF

j_call: TRBJ2-7
clone_size: NA
v_call: TRBV10-1
d_call: NA
cdr3_nt: TGCGCCAGCAGTGGGTCTGGGCCTTCCAGGCACGAGCAGTACTTC
cdr3_aa: CASSGSGPSRHEQYF

j_call: TRBJ1-2
clone_size: few
v_call: TRBV5-1
d_call: NA
cdr3_nt: TGCGCCAGCTCTACAGGGTACTATGGCTACACCTTC
cdr3_aa: CASSTGYYGYTF

j_call: TRBJ2-3
clone_size: NA
v_call: TRBV5-4
d_call: TRBD2
cdr3_nt: TGTGCCAGCAGCGATGCCGGGACTAGCGATTATTTT
cdr3_aa: CASSDAGTSDYF

j_call: TRBJ2-7
clone_size: NA
v_call: TRBV5-4
d_call: TRBD1
cdr3_nt: TGTGCCAGCAGCACAGGGGGCTACGAGCAGTACTTC
cdr3_aa: CASSTGGYEQYF

j_call: TRBJ2-3
clone_size: NA
v_call: TRBV5-1
d_call: NA
cdr3_nt: TGCGCCAGCAGCTTCTCGAGCGGATACACAGATACGCAGTATTTT
cdr3_aa: CASSFSSGYTDTQYF

j_call: TRBJ1-1
clone_size: NA
v_call: TRBV5-1
d_call: TRBD1
cdr3_nt: TGCGCCAGCAGCTTGGTAGGGGACAGGGCCTTTAACACTGAAGCTTTCTTT
cdr3_aa: CASSLVGDRAFNTEAFF